A single sample is the source of the 26 T cell receptor beta chains below, sequenced in a study of T cells after yellow fever vaccination. TCRdb re-called the 5' RACE reads through MiXCR, storing one row per CDR3 protein. The profile shows 25,000 to 30,000 distinct CDR3 sequences, less than 5.5% of them singletons. Sample: CD8+ T cells sorted from PBMCs, taken 10 days after the yellow fever booster vaccination. The receptors were gathered from a man aged 30 to 39 who received the YFV17D yellow fever vaccine.

This clonotype was observed many times. The chain uses TRBV20-1 and TRBJ1-2; D unresolved. Trimming removed 0 bases from V and 3 bases from J, with 14 bases in between. The germline V gene has CDR1 DFQATT and CDR2 SNEGSKA (reference sequence). CDR3 size: 15 residues. CDR3: CSARDPEATYYGYTF. In DNA form, the CDR3 reads TGCAGTGCTAGAGATCCTGAAGCCACCTACTATGGCTACACCTTC.

Ten or more counts support this clonotype. The J gene is TRBJ2-1, the V gene TRBV7-2; D unresolved. The CDR3 length is 14 residues. Trimming took off 4 bases at V and 2 bases at J, with 9 bases between the two ends. From germline, CDR1 is SGHTA and CDR2 FQGNSA. The CDR3 sequence is CASSSVVAYNEQFF. CDR3 nucleotides: TGTGCCAGCAGCTCCGTTGTGGCCTACAATGAGCAGTTCTTC.

In its sample, this clonotype was seen many times. This chain joins TRBV7-9 and TRBJ2-5; D not certain. This CDR3 spans 12 amino acids. The V end lost 3 bases, the J end lost 5 bases, and 7 bases lay between the germline ends. The germline gives CDR1 SEHNR, CDR2 FQNEAQ (reference sequence). The CDR3 nucleotides read TGTGCCAGCAGCTTTATTTGGGAGACCCAGTACTTC. Encoded protein: CASSFIWETQYF. The whole variable domain, remainder taken from reference TRBV7-9 and TRBJ2-5, is DTGVSQNPRHKITKRGQNVTFRCDPISEHNRLYWYRQTLGQGPEFLTYFQNEAQLEKSRLLSDRFSAERPKGSFSTLEIQRTEQGDSAMYLCASSFIWETQYFGPGTRLLVL.

This clonotype was seen repeatedly, ten times or more. The chain recombines TRBV4-3 with TRBJ2-7, with TRBD1 matching 12 bases. The CDR3 extends over 16 amino acids. The V gene end was trimmed by 0 bases and the J gene end by 6 bases; junction bases not matched to a gene: 6. Germline values: CDR1 LGHNA, CDR2 YSLEER. The CDR3, as DNA: TGCGCCAGCAGCCAAGAGAGGGACAGGGGGCCTCTCGAGCAGTACTTC. Translated, it gives CASSQERDRGPLEQYF.

This clonotype was seen many times. The rearrangement uses TRBV20-1 and TRBJ2-2, with TRBD2 as a possible D gene (5 bases). From germline, CDR1 is DFQATT and CDR2 SNEGSKA (reference sequence). V gave up 3 bases and J gave up 4 bases, with 6 bases separating them. CDR3 length: 12 amino acids. CDR3 coding DNA: TGCAGTGCTAGCACTAGCACCGGGGAGCTGTTTTTT. Its translation is CSASTSTGELFF.

Many counts were recorded for this clonotype. The chain is built from TRBV12-3 or TRBV12-4 and TRBJ2-1; D is possibly TRBD1 (7 bases). Deletions cut 6 bases from V and 14 bases from J, with 20 bases between. CDR3 length: 13 residues. The CDR3 DNA reads as TGTGCCAGCAGCCAACCAACAGGGGACTTCAAGTTCTTC. It specifies CASSQPTGDFKFF.

This clonotype was seen only a few times. The chain joins TRBV7-6 to TRBJ2-1; TRBD2 might be the D (5 bases). There are 14 residues in the CDR3. Trimming cost V 2 bases and J 2 bases, with 7 bases left between them. The germline CDR1 and CDR2 sequences are SGHVS and FNYEAQ. The CDR3 is CASSLTLAYNEQFF. The CDR3 DNA is TGTGCCAGCAGCTTAACACTAGCCTACAATGAGCAGTTCTTC. The full variable domain, rest sourced from reference TRBV7-6 and TRBJ2-1, is GAGVSQSPRYKVTKRGQDVALRCDPISGHVSLYWYRQALGQGPEFLTYFNYEAQQDKSGLPNDRFSAERPEGSISTLTIQRTEQRDSAMYRCASSLTLAYNEQFFGPGTRLTVL.

This clonotype was seen ten or more times. V gene TRBV6-2 or TRBV6-3 combines with J gene TRBJ2-1; D tentatively fits TRBD1 or TRBD2 (5 bases each). The CDR3 contains 13 residues. Germline V lookup: CDR1 MNHEY, CDR2 SVGEGT. The germline V and J ends were trimmed by 2 bases and 8 bases, with 10 bases remaining between them. CDR3 in DNA: TGTGCCAGCAGTTACGGGGGATTCGATGAGCAGTTCTTC. Its protein product is CASSYGGFDEQFF.

This clonotype was counted at least ten times. Written as DNA, the CDR3 is TGCGCCAGCAGCTCGACCGGGACTAGCGGGAGGGCTGAGCAGTTCTTC. Encoded protein: CASSSTGTSGRAEQFF. The rearrangement links TRBV5-1 to TRBJ2-1, with 16 bases fitting TRBD2. CDR3 length equals 16 residues. After removal of 3 bases from V and 9 bases from J, the junction contained 6 bases not matched to a gene. Germline CDR1 reads SGHRS; CDR2 reads YFSETQ.

This clonotype was recorded many times. The chain employs TRBV28 and TRBJ2-7; 7 bases align to TRBD1. The V gene end was trimmed by 4 bases and the J gene end by 2 bases; junction bases not matched to a gene: 8. Germline V lookup: CDR1 MDHEN, CDR2 SYDVKM. The CDR3 covers 15 residues. In DNA form, the CDR3 reads TGTGCCAGCAGTTCATATTTGGGGACAGCCTACGAGCAGTACTTC. The encoded protein is CASSSYLGTAYEQYF.

This clonotype was counted at least ten times. V is TRBV4-3 and J is TRBJ1-2, with TRBD1 matching over 8 bases. The V and J ends lost 0 bases and 6 bases, in that order; junction bases with no gene match: 6. CDR3 length: 15 residues. Germline CDR1 LGHNA, CDR2 YSLEER. CDR3 DNA sequence: TGCGCCAGCAGCCAAGAGGAACTGGGACAGGATGGCTACACCTTC. Amino acid sequence: CASSQEELGQDGYTF.

This clonotype appeared many times. V is TRBV27 and J is TRBJ2-1; tentatively, D is TRBD2 (6 bases). The germline gives CDR1 MNHEY, CDR2 SMNVEV (reference sequence). V was shortened by 3 bases and J by 6 bases, with 9 bases between the two germline ends. CDR3 length: 13 amino acids. The CDR3 region is CASSFLGLNEQFF. For the CDR3, the DNA is TGTGCCAGCAGTTTTCTGGGACTCAATGAGCAGTTCTTC.

Regarding this clonotype: At one end, the junction sequence differs from germline, possibly due to a read error. The chain couples TRBV23-1 to TRBJ2-7, with D possibly being TRBD2 (7 bases). TRBV23-1 is flagged as an ORF with uncertain function. The CDR3 runs 13 residues. The CDR3 region has the DNA TGCGCCTCCTGGCAGGCGGGGGCCTATGAGCAGTACTTC. Amino acids: CASWQAGAYEQYF.

This clonotype was recorded many times. The gene calls are TRBV7-2 and TRBJ2-7, with 11 bases fitting TRBD1. The CDR3 runs to 15 residues. The germline gives CDR1 SGHTA, CDR2 FQGNSA. Unmatched junction bases numbered 8, after V lost 5 bases and J lost 5 bases. CDR3 bases: TGTGCCAGCAGCCCGGGACAGGGGGGTTTTGACGAGCAGTACTTC. Protein sequence: CASSPGQGGFDEQYF.

This clonotype was counted many times. The chain is built from TRBV11-2 and TRBJ2-1, with 8 bases identical to TRBD1. The CDR3 runs to 14 residues. Unmatched junction bases numbered 7, after V lost 5 bases and J lost 7 bases. Looked up from germline, CDR1 is SGHAT and CDR2 is FQNNGV. Here the CDR3 DNA reads TGTGCCAGCAGCCCGTCGACAGGGGTGAATGAGCAGTTCTTC. Its translation is CASSPSTGVNEQFF.

By share of the sample, this clonotype is medium-sized. The V gene is TRBV4-1, the J gene TRBJ2-1, with D uncertain. V lost 5 bases to trimming and J lost 8 bases, with 22 bases between them. Germline V gene sequence: CDR1 MGHRA, CDR2 YSYEKL. The CDR3 loop spans 16 amino acids. CDR3 loop: CASSTSRAARADEQFF. The CDR3 DNA sequence: TGCGCCAGCAGCACTTCTCGGGCTGCACGAGCCGATGAGCAGTTCTTC.

This clonotype came up many times. The J gene is TRBJ2-1, the V gene TRBV28; 7 bases line up with TRBD2. The CDR3 runs 15 residues. CDR1 is MDHEN and CDR2 is SYDVKM in the germline V gene. Trimming at V came to 2 bases and at J to 0 bases, leaving 1 base not matched to a gene. The CDR3 nucleotides are TGTGCCAGCAGTTTAGGGGGGGGCTCCTACAATGAGCAGTTCTTC. As protein: CASSLGGGSYNEQFF.

This clonotype occurred many times. The chain is built from TRBV6-2 or TRBV6-3 and TRBJ2-3; D is unclear. Germline assignment: CDR1 MNHEY and CDR2 SVGEGT. This CDR3 has 12 residues. Deletions cut 5 bases from V and 5 bases from J, with 8 bases between. The CDR3 DNA reads as TGTGCCAGCAGTCAGCTAGGAGATACGCAGTATTTT. It is translated as CASSQLGDTQYF.

Ten or more counts support this clonotype. A single base separates this from a much larger clone, so it may be a read error. The chain combines TRBV12-3 or TRBV12-4 with TRBJ2-1; 9 positions match TRBD2. This CDR3 region has 19 residues. CDR3 coding DNA: TGTGCCCGCAGTTTAGAACTAGCGGGCTTGGGGGACCTTTACAATGAGCAGTTCTTC. Its translation is CARSLELAGLGDLYNEQFF.

This chain links TRBV20-1 with TRBJ2-2; the match to TRBD2 covers 9 bases. Germline V lookup: CDR1 DFQATT, CDR2 SNEGSKA (reference sequence). The CDR3 sequence is 16 residues long. V was pared by 6 bases and J by 4 bases, with 12 bases of the junction left unmatched. This CDR3 is CSARPISGRFTGELFF. Here the CDR3 DNA reads TGCAGTGCCCGCCCCATAAGCGGGAGGTTCACCGGGGAGCTGTTTTTT.

This clonotype came up many times. The V call is TRBV30, the J call TRBJ2-2, with D perhaps TRBD1 or TRBD2 (5 bases each). Looked up from germline, CDR1 is GTSNPN and CDR2 is SVGIG (reference sequence). Trimming took off 2 bases at V and 6 bases at J, with 7 bases between the two ends. The CDR3 is 12 amino acids. CDR3 in DNA: TGTGCCTGGAGTCGGGGCTCCGGGGAGCTGTTTTTT. Amino acid sequence: CAWSRGSGELFF.

The chain carries TRBV4-2 and TRBJ1-2, with D perhaps matching TRBD1 (5 bases). The CDR3 is 16 residues long. Germline loops: CDR1 LGHNA, CDR2 YNFKEQ. Trimming left V 4 bases short and J 8 bases short, with 23 bases between. CDR3 nucleotide sequence: TGTGCCAGCAGCCCGGGGCCCCTGGGATCGCCGGAAGGCTACACCTTC. It encodes CASSPGPLGSPEGYTF.

This clonotype occurred many times. The chain joins TRBV7-9 to TRBJ2-5; TRBD1 is a possible D gene (6 bases). The CDR3 is 12 residues long. V was clipped by 7 bases and J by 2 bases, with 8 bases between them. Germline V gene lookup returns CDR1 SEHNR and CDR2 FQNEAQ (reference sequence). CDR3 protein: CASIGQQETQYF. The CDR3 nucleotides read TGTGCCAGCATTGGACAGCAAGAGACCCAGTACTTC.

This clonotype was observed a handful of times. The chain's CDR3 is CASSFTWSTEAFF. CDR3 sequence (DNA): TGTGCCAGCAGCTTCACGTGGAGCACTGAAGCTTTCTTT. The rearrangement joins TRBV7-2 to TRBJ1-1; D is uncertain. Germline assignment: CDR1 SGHTA and CDR2 FQGNSA. V was cut by 3 bases and J by 4 bases, with 9 bases left in between. This CDR3 comprises 13 residues.

This clonotype was seen at least ten times. The chain combines TRBV20-1 with TRBJ1-1, with D perhaps matching TRBD1 (6 bases). V was cut by 3 bases and J by 3 bases, with 17 bases left in between. The CDR3 covers 15 residues. Per germline, CDR1 DFQATT and CDR2 SNEGSKA (reference sequence). The CDR3 sequence: CSARDTGIGDTEAFF. CDR3 DNA sequence: TGCAGTGCTAGGGATACAGGGATTGGGGACACTGAAGCTTTCTTT.

This clonotype was observed a few times. The rearrangement uses TRBV27 and TRBJ1-2, with D hard to call. The germline gives CDR1 MNHEY, CDR2 SMNVEV (reference sequence). This CDR3 has 13 residues. Trimming shortened V by 0 bases and J by 5 bases, and 7 bases separated the two germline ends. Here the CDR3 reads CASSLSSQYGYTF. The CDR3 bases are TGTGCCAGCAGTTTATCGTCCCAATATGGCTACACCTTC.